This entry lists 20 T cell receptor beta chains sequenced from one sample in a study of blood T cell repertoires in COVID-19. Profiled with immunoSEQ multiplex PCR; TCRdb holds only in-frame clones, not every one. The table includes 400,000 to 450,000 clones, about 91% detected once. Source material: peripheral blood. The receptor set was obtained from a woman in her 50s with COVID-19, enrolled during active disease.

The chain joins TRBV30 to TRBJ1-3; the D is unclear. The V gene lost 3 bases and the J gene lost 7 bases, with 13 bases spanning the gap. The CDR3 is 13 residues long. CDR1 is GTSNPN, CDR2 SVGIG, per germline (reference sequence). The CDR3 bases are TGTGCCTGGAGGTCGGGAGGCTTCAACACCATATATTTT. This gives the protein CAWRSGGFNTIYF.

This chain links TRBV27 with TRBJ1-5, with D possibly TRBD1 on 5 matching bases. Looked up from germline, CDR1 is MNHEY and CDR2 is SMNVEV (reference sequence). The CDR3 consists of 13 residues. Trimming left V 4 bases short and J 6 bases short, with 10 bases between. The CDR3 here is CASSWTNTQPQHF. For the CDR3, the DNA is TGTGCCAGCAGTTGGACAAATACTCAGCCCCAGCATTTT.

This chain uses TRBV15 with TRBJ1-4, with D possibly TRBD1 on 6 matching bases. This CDR3 comprises 14 residues. The V and J ends lost 0 bases and 7 bases respectively, with 9 bases between them. CDR1 is LNHNV, CDR2 YYDKDF, per germline (reference sequence). CDR3 sequence reads: CATSREQGSEKLFF. The CDR3 DNA sequence: TGTGCCACCAGCAGAGAACAGGGTAGTGAAAAACTGTTTTTT.

The chain combines TRBV15 with TRBJ2-1, with D perhaps TRBD2 (5 bases). The CDR3 has 15 amino acids. CDR1 is LNHNV, CDR2 YYDKDF, per germline (reference sequence). V gave up 2 bases and J gave up 0 bases, with 8 bases separating them. In nucleotides, the CDR3 is TGTGCCACCAGCAGAACTAGGAGCTCCTACAATGAGCAGTTCTTC. Protein: CATSRTRSSYNEQFF.

The genes are TRBV27 and TRBJ2-1; a possible D gene is TRBD2 (6 bases). V lost 4 bases, J lost 4 bases, and 11 bases lay in between. CDR1 is MNHEY and CDR2 is SMNVEV in the germline V gene (reference sequence). CDR3 size: 14 residues. This chain's CDR3 is CASSYRDFYNEQFF. The CDR3 DNA sequence: TGTGCCAGCAGTTATAGGGACTTTTACAATGAGCAGTTCTTC.

The chain joins TRBV9 to TRBJ2-2; 7 positions agree with TRBD1. Germline V gene lookup returns CDR1 SGDLS and CDR2 YYNGEE. The CDR3 loop spans 16 amino acids. V shed 3 bases, J shed 7 bases, and the junction held 12 bases outside the gene matches. The CDR3 DNA reads as TGTGCCAGCAGCGCGACCAAGGACAGGTCCTACGGGGAGCTGTTTTTT. Translated: CASSATKDRSYGELFF.

The genes are TRBV12-3 or TRBV12-4 and TRBJ1-2, with 8 bases that match TRBD1. The CDR3 has 13 amino acids. The ends lost 6 bases at V and 4 bases at J; junction bases unmatched: 4. DNA of the CDR3: TGTGCCAGCAGCGACAGGGGTGTCTATGGCTACACCTTC. This gives the protein CASSDRGVYGYTF.

In this sample, this clone turned up many times. The chain employs TRBV29-1 and TRBJ1-1; maybe TRBD1 (6 bases). The V and J ends lost 7 bases and 5 bases respectively, with 17 bases between them. Germline V gene data show CDR1 as SQVTM and CDR2 as ANQGSEA. The length of the CDR3 is 13 residues. The CDR3 nucleotides read TGCAGCGGCGAAGGAGTTACAGGGACTGAAGCTTTCTTT. It yields the protein CSGEGVTGTEAFF.

V gene TRBV5-1 combines with J gene TRBJ2-2, with D possibly TRBD2 on 6 matching bases. Trimming stripped 3 bases from V and 6 bases from J, with 15 bases between. From germline, CDR1 is SGHRS and CDR2 YFSETQ. The CDR3 extends over 15 amino acids. CDR3 DNA: TGCGCCAGCAGCTCATGGGGTAGCGGTGCCGGGGAGCTGTTTTTT. As protein: CASSSWGSGAGELFF.

The CDR3 is CASTLDREYGYTF. CDR3 sequence (DNA): TGTGCCAGTACCCTAGACAGGGAATATGGCTACACCTTC. The chain has TRBV19 and TRBJ1-2; TRBD1 agrees at 7 bases. The V gene's germline CDR1 is LNHDA and CDR2 SQIVND (reference sequence). The ends lost 7 bases at V and 5 bases at J; junction bases unmatched: 7. The CDR3 extends over 13 amino acids.

The chain recombines TRBV27 with TRBJ1-1, with D possibly TRBD1 on 6 matching bases. Trimming took 1 base from V and 7 from J, leaving 16 bases between them. The CDR3 covers 15 residues. Germline CDR1 reads MNHEY; CDR2 reads SMNVEV (reference sequence). The CDR3 DNA reads as TGTGCCAGCAGTTTATTGGGGAGGGGGATTGGTGAAGCTTTCTTT. Its protein is CASSLLGRGIGEAFF.

V and J are TRBV2 and TRBJ1-6; 9 nucleotides line up with TRBD1. The CDR3 is 15 amino acids. The V segment lost 4 bases and the J segment 6 bases; nucleotides outside the gene matches: 4. The V gene's germline CDR1 is SNHLY and CDR2 FYNNEI. CDR3 region: CASSGGQGGNSPLHF. The CDR3 DNA reads as TGTGCCAGCAGTGGGGGACAGGGAGGTAATTCACCCCTCCACTTT.

This sequence joins TRBV2 and TRBJ1-2; a weak D match, TRBD1 (5 bases). V was clipped by 6 bases and J by 2 bases, with 13 bases between them. This CDR3 comprises 14 residues. CDR1 and CDR2 from the germline V gene are SNHLY and FYNNEI. As DNA, the CDR3 is TGTGCCAGCAGATGGGGCCCGGCGAACTATGGCTACACCTTC. Translation: CASRWGPANYGYTF.

The chain links TRBV24-1 to TRBJ2-3; 11 bases line up with TRBD1. With 4 bases clipped from V and 7 bases from J, the junction kept 6 bases outside the gene matches. Germline CDR1 KGHDR, CDR2 SFDVKD. The CDR3 is 15 residues long. The CDR3: CATSEGQGVPNTQYF. CDR3 bases: TGTGCCACCAGTGAGGGACAGGGGGTCCCCAATACGCAGTATTTT.

This clone has only one observation. The genes are TRBV7-6 and TRBJ2-7; D may be TRBD2 (6 bases). Trimming cost V 1 base and J 7 bases, with 8 bases left between them. There are 12 residues in the CDR3. Germline V gene sequence: CDR1 SGHVS, CDR2 FNYEAQ. The CDR3 nucleotides are TGTGCCAGCAGCTTAGGAGGGAGGGAGCAGTACTTC. Encoded protein: CASSLGGREQYF. Supplemented by reference TRBV7-6 and TRBJ2-7, the full variable domain reads GAGVSQSPRYKVTKRGQDVALRCDPISGHVSLYWYRQALGQGPEFLTYFNYEAQQDKSGLPNDRFSAERPEGSISTLTIQRTEQRDSAMYRCASSLGGREQYFGPGTRLTVT.

This chain joins TRBV19 and TRBJ1-3; 7 bases fit TRBD1. This CDR3 is 20 amino acids long. Germline V lookup: CDR1 LNHDA, CDR2 SQIVND (reference sequence). V lost 6 bases, J lost 0 bases, and 20 bases stayed unmatched. The CDR3 region is CASRHSRDSALLSSGNTIYF. The CDR3 nucleotides are TGTGCCAGTAGACATTCCCGGGACAGCGCCCTCCTCAGCTCTGGAAACACCATATATTTT.

The gene calls are TRBV5-1 and TRBJ2-3, with TRBD1 identical over 12 bases. CDR3 length: 18 amino acids. Trimming took 4 bases from V and 0 from J; bases not matched to a gene: 9. Germline V gene lookup returns CDR1 SGHRS and CDR2 YFSETQ. CDR3 in amino acids: CASSRPGQGALSTDTQYF. The CDR3 DNA sequence: TGCGCCAGCAGCCGACCGGGACAGGGGGCTCTTAGCACAGATACGCAGTATTTT.

The chain uses TRBV6-2 or TRBV6-3 and TRBJ2-6, with D maybe TRBD1 (6 bases). The CDR3 length is 18 residues. CDR1 and CDR2 from the germline V gene are MNHEY and SVGEGT. Between the trimmed V and J ends, which lost 6 bases and 4 bases, there was a span of 22 bases. The CDR3 DNA sequence: TGTGCCAGCAGCGACAGGATACCCCGGTTGACAGGGGCCAACGTCCTGACTTTC. Translation gives CASSDRIPRLTGANVLTF.

The V call is TRBV5-1, the J call TRBJ2-7, with 7 bases aligning to TRBD1. V was pared by 1 base and J by 2 bases, with 3 bases of the junction left unmatched. Per the germline V gene, CDR1 is SGHRS and CDR2 is YFSETQ. The CDR3 has 14 amino acids. CDR3 protein: CASSLMGQTYEQYF. The CDR3 nucleotides read TGCGCCAGCAGCTTGATGGGACAGACCTACGAGCAGTACTTC.

The chain carries TRBV19 and TRBJ2-4; TRBD1 is a possible D gene (6 bases). This CDR3 spans 15 amino acids. Germline-derived CDR1 and CDR2 are LNHDA and SQIVND (reference sequence). Trimming shortened V by 1 base and J by 0 bases, and 7 bases separated the two germline ends. CDR3 nucleotide sequence: TGTGCCAGTAGTATAGGGGGGCTAGCCAAAAACATTCAGTACTTC. This translates into CASSIGGLAKNIQYF. The whole variable domain, filled in from reference TRBV19 and TRBJ2-4, reads DGGITQSPKYLFRKEGQNVTLSCEQNLNHDAMYWYRQDPGQGLRLIYYSQIVNDFQKGDIAEGYSVSREKKESFPLTVTSAQKNPTAFYLCASSIGGLAKNIQYFGAGTRLSVL.